What follows is one TCR beta chain and its context. This sample is part of a study of T cells in Graves' hyperthyroidism and ophthalmopathy. Amplification yielded TCR beta CDR3 regions, with RNA transcripts as the source. A set of HTBI primers served as the primers for a first-round RT-PCR of the TCR CDR3. Via MiXCR, TCRdb re-called the multiplex PCR reads, giving one row per CDR3 protein. This sample has under 800,000 distinct CDR3 sequences, with 13% to 15% found just once. V lost 7 bases to trimming and J lost 5 bases; unmatched junction nucleotides: 14. The CDR3 is made up of 17 amino acids. Per the germline V gene, CDR1 is MGHDK and CDR2 is SYGVNS.

The sequenced sample consisted of blood. The sequence derives from a woman under 30 with Graves' hyperthyroidism. The chain combines TRBV25-1 with TRBJ2-3; 11 nucleotides match TRBD2. CDR3 sequence (DNA): TGTGCCAGCACCCAGCGGGGACTAGCGGTCCCGGGAGATACGCAGTATTTT. Residues: CASTQRGLAVPGDTQYF.